The rows below give T cell receptor beta chains drawn from one sample of a study of blood T cell repertoires in COVID-19. Some clones are missing from TCRdb's copy, which holds only in-frame ones; the method was immunoSEQ multiplex PCR. Of about 400,000 clones listed, less than 90% are singletons. The sequenced sample consisted of PBMCs or T cells enriched from blood (not recorded which). The receptors here all came from a woman younger than 45 who had recovered from COVID-19. Both conserved end residues are part of each CDR3. A D gene is named only where the DNA matches it firmly. Only some rows state a clone size, as once, few, many or a class for expanded clones.

d_gene	abundance	j_gene	v_gene	CDR3aa	CDR3nt
NA	NA	TRBJ2-3	TRBV15	CATSSRPGQPSGTGTQYF	TGTGCCACCAGCTCACGCCCGGGACAGCCTAGCGGGACAGGTACGCAGTATTTT
TRBD2	NA	TRBJ2-5	TRBV4-1	CASSQEIAGEQTQYF	TGCGCCAGCAGCCAAGAGATAGCGGGAGAGCAGACCCAGTACTTC
NA	NA	TRBJ1-3	TRBV7-8	CASSLSGGGASGNTIYF	TGTGCCAGCAGCTTATCCGGGGGGGGCGCTTCTGGAAACACCATATATTTT
NA	NA	TRBJ1-1	TRBV6-5	CASSPSGNTEAFF	TGTGCCAGCAGTCCCTCGGGTAACACTGAAGCTTTCTTT
TRBD1	NA	TRBJ1-2	TRBV18	CASSEDRVYGYTF	TGTGCCAGCTCCGAGGACAGGGTATATGGCTACACCTTC
TRBD1	NA	TRBJ2-6	TRBV11-3	CASSPRAGGAGANVLTF	TGTGCCAGCAGCCCCAGGGCAGGGGGCGCTGGGGCCAACGTCCTGACTTTC
TRBD1	NA	TRBJ2-3	TRBV2	CASSAPRQGTDTQYF	TGTGCCAGCAGCGCCCCGAGACAGGGGACAGATACGCAGTATTTT
NA	NA	TRBJ2-1	TRBV7-2	CASSPQTGQQFF	TGTGCCAGCAGCCCCCAGACAGGTCAGCAGTTCTTC
NA	many	TRBJ1-4	TRBV5-6	CASTLSLTGQTPGELFF	TGTGCCAGCACCCTAAGTCTTACCGGGCAAACCCCGGGGGAACTGTTTTTT
NA	NA	TRBJ2-1	TRBV6-2/TRBV6-3	CASSPPRDEQFF	TGTGCCAGCAGCCCACCGCGAGATGAGCAGTTCTTC
TRBD2	NA	TRBJ2-1	TRBV29-1	CSVAGSGSQGEQFF	TGCAGCGTTGCCGGAAGCGGGAGTCAAGGCGAGCAGTTCTTC
TRBD1	NA	TRBJ1-2	TRBV11-2	CASSLEFWTGNYGYTF	TGTGCCAGCAGCTTAGAGTTTTGGACAGGGAACTATGGCTACACCTTC
TRBD1	NA	TRBJ1-2	TRBV9	CASSASKDRGNYGYTF	TGTGCCAGCAGCGCCTCAAAGGACAGGGGTAACTATGGCTACACCTTC
NA	NA	TRBJ2-7	TRBV19	CASSSHRDTEVREQYF	TGTGCCAGTAGCTCTCACCGGGACACTGAAGTAAGGGAGCAGTACTTC
NA	NA	TRBJ1-1	TRBV28	CASRTGQLNTEAFF	TGTGCCAGCAGGACCGGACAACTGAACACTGAAGCTTTCTTT
NA	NA	TRBJ2-2	TRBV2	CASSGTGELFF	TGTGCCAGCAGCGGCACCGGGGAGCTGTTTTTT
NA	NA	TRBJ1-2	TRBV6-5	CASSYVGQGDGYTF	TGTGCCAGCAGTTACGTTGGACAAGGGGATGGCTACACCTTC
NA	NA	TRBJ2-5	TRBV21-1	CASSKEEGPSQETQYF	TGTGCCAGCAGCAAAGAGGAGGGCCCGAGTCAAGAGACCCAGTACTTC
NA	NA	TRBJ2-5	TRBV5-1	CASSLGQAAPQETQYF	TGCGCCAGCAGCTTGGGACAGGCGGCGCCTCAAGAGACCCAGTACTTC
TRBD1	once	TRBJ2-3	TRBV6-5	CASLRDRLKDTQYF	TGTGCCAGCCTTAGGGACAGATTGAAGGATACGCAGTATTTT
NA	NA	TRBJ2-1	TRBV24-1	CATSDGERVSYNEQFF	TGTGCCACCAGTGACGGGGAGAGGGTCTCCTACAATGAGCAGTTCTTC
NA	once	TRBJ2-7	TRBV25-1	CASGGREQYF	TGTGCCAGCGGGGGGAGGGAGCAGTACTTC
NA	NA	TRBJ2-5	TRBV21-1	CASSKFGETQYF	TGTGCCAGCAGCAAATTCGGAGAGACCCAGTACTTC
NA	NA	TRBJ2-7	TRBV20-1	CSARRSYEQYF	TGCAGTGCTAGACGCTCCTACGAGCAGTACTTC
TRBD2	NA	TRBJ2-1	TRBV3-1/TRBV3-2	CASSQNSGSRNEQFF	TGTGCCAGCAGCCAAAATAGCGGGAGTCGGAATGAGCAGTTCTTC
NA	NA	TRBJ1-1	TRBV25-1	CASSVSGSGAFF	TGTGCCAGCAGTGTGTCGGGAAGCGGAGCTTTCTTT
TRBD1	NA	TRBJ1-6	TRBV3-1/TRBV3-2	CASSPGQGLRPLHF	TGTGCCAGCAGCCCGGGACAGGGCCTAAGGCCCCTCCACTTT
TRBD2	NA	TRBJ2-1	TRBV5-1	CASSAGLADYNEQFF	TGCGCCAGCAGCGCGGGACTAGCGGATTACAATGAGCAGTTCTTC
NA	NA	TRBJ1-6	TRBV5-1	CASTFHTGNSPLHF	TGCGCCAGCACCTTCCATACAGGGAATTCACCCCTCCACTTT